Shown below are 6 T cell receptor beta chains from a single sample sequenced in a study of blood T cells in healthy people across ages. A second PCR of about 7 to 11 cycles used a sample-barcoded 5' primer and a J-beta primer mix. TCRdb reprocessed the 5' RACE reads with MiXCR, giving one entry per CDR3 protein. The table lists roughly 900,000 distinct CDR3 sequences, around 46% of them singletons, with 13% in the top ten. Material: blood. The source of these receptors is a man aged 30-40 years in good health.

This clonotype has just a few counts. The J gene is TRBJ1-2, the V gene TRBV4-3; the D is unclear. From germline, CDR1 is LGHNA and CDR2 YSLEER. The germline V and J ends were trimmed by 0 bases and 4 bases, with 6 bases remaining between them. The CDR3 is 13 amino acids. The CDR3 DNA reads TGCGCCAGCAGCCAAGATCAGATCTATGGCTACACCTTC. Translating it yields CASSQDQIYGYTF.

This chain's CDR3 is CASSSGLWGFDNEQFF. CDR3 sequence (DNA): TGTGCCAGCAGTTCAGGGCTTTGGGGCTTTGACAATGAGCAGTTCTTC. The genes are TRBV6-5 and TRBJ2-1; tentatively, D is TRBD1 (5 bases). Trimming cost V 4 bases and J 5 bases, with 18 bases left between them. Germline V gene data show CDR1 as MNHEY and CDR2 as SVGAGI. The CDR3 is 16 amino acids.

This sequence joins TRBV5-1 and TRBJ1-2; possibly TRBD1 for D (6 bases). Per the germline V gene, CDR1 is SGHRS and CDR2 is YFSETQ. The CDR3 spans 17 residues. V lost 6 bases and J 2 bases, leaving 23 bases between the germline ends. CDR3: CASTPGTSGAENYGYTF. The CDR3, as DNA: TGCGCCAGCACCCCGGGGACATCGGGGGCTGAAAACTATGGCTACACCTTC.

In its sample, this clonotype was seen a few times. The V and J genes are TRBV4-1 and TRBJ2-7; D is uncertain. CDR3 length equals 14 residues. The V end was cut by 1 base, the J end by 4 bases, with 11 bases between. Looked up from germline, CDR1 is MGHRA and CDR2 is YSYEKL. The CDR3 coding sequence is TGCGCCAGCAGCCAAGGGACGGCAGGATACGAGCAGTACTTC. Its protein is CASSQGTAGYEQYF.

There are many counts of this clonotype. The V call is TRBV13, the J call TRBJ2-1, with 12 bases matching TRBD2. V was clipped by 7 bases and J by 8 bases; unmatched bases: 18. The CDR3 loop spans 18 amino acids. Germline V CDR1 and CDR2: PRHDT, FYEKMQ (reference sequence). The chain's CDR3 is CASTFLKTSGGEGHEQFF. The CDR3 DNA sequence: TGTGCCAGCACCTTCCTAAAGACTAGCGGGGGCGAAGGGCATGAGCAGTTCTTC. Filled out from reference TRBV13 and TRBJ2-1, the complete variable domain reads AAGVIQSPRHLIKEKRETATLKCYPIPRHDTVYWYQQGPGQDPQFLISFYEKMQSDKGSIPDRFSAQQFSDYHSELNMSSLELGDSALYFCASTFLKTSGGEGHEQFFGPGTRLTVL.

The J gene is TRBJ2-1, the V gene TRBV24-1; TRBD2 agrees at 9 bases. The CDR3 is 15 amino acids. J was trimmed by 4 bases and V by 4 bases; bases with no gene match: 4. Germline values: CDR1 KGHDR, CDR2 SFDVKD. CDR3 sequence reads: CATSEAGGGYNEQFF. DNA of the CDR3: TGTGCCACCAGTGAGGCGGGGGGGGGATACAATGAGCAGTTCTTC.